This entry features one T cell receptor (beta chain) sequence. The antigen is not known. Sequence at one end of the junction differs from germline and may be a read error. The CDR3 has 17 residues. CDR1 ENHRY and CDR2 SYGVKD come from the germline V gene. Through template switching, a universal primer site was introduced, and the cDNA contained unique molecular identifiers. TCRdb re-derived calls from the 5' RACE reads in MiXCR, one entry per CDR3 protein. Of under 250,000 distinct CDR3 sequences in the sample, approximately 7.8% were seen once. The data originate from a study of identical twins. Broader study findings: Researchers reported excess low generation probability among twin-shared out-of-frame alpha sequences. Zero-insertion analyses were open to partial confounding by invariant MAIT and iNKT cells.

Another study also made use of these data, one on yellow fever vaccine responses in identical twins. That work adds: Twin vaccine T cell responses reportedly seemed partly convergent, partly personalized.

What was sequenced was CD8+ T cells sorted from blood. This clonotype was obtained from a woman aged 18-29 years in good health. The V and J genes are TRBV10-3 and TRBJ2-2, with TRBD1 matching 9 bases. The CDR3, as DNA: TGTGCCAGCAGTGAGTCCGGGACAGGGCATTTCACCGGGGAGCTGTTTTTT. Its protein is CASSESGTGHFTGELFF.